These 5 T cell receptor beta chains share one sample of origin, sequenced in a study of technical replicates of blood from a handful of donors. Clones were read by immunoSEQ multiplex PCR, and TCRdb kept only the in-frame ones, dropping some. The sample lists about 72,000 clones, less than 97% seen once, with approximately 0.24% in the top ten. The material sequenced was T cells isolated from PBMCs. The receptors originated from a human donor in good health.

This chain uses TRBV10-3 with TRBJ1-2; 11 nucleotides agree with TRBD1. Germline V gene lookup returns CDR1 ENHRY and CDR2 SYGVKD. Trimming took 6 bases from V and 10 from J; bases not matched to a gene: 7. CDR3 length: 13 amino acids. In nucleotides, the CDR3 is TGTGCCATCAGGGTAGGACAGGGGGCACCCTACACCTTC. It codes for CAIRVGQGAPYTF.

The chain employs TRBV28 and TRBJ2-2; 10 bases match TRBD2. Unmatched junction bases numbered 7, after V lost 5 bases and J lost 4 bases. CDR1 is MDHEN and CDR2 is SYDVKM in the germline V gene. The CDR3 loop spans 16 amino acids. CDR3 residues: CASSPTSGWSTGELFF. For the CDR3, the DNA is TGTGCCAGCAGTCCGACTAGCGGGTGGAGCACCGGGGAGCTGTTTTTT. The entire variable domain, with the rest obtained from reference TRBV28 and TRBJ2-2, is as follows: DVKVTQSSRYLVKRTGEKVFLECVQDMDHENMFWYRQDPGLGLRLIYFSYDVKMKEKGDIPEGYSVSREKKERFSLILESASTNQTSMYLCASSPTSGWSTGELFFGEGSRLTVL.

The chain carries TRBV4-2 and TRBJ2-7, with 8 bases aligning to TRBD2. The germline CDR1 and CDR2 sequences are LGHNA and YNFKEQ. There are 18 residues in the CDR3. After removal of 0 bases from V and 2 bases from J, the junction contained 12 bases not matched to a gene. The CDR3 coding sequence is TGTGCCAGCAGCCAAGATAGGCGGACTAGCCAGTATACCTACGAGCAGTACTTC. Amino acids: CASSQDRRTSQYTYEQYF.

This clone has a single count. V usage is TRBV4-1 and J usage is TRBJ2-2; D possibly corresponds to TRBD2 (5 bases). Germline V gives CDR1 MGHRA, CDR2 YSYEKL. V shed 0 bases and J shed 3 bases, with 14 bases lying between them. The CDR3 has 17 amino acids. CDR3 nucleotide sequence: TGCGCCAGCAGCCAAGATCGCCGGGGAGTGGACACCGGGGAGCTGTTTTTT. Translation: CASSQDRRGVDTGELFF.

CDR3 sequence reads: CASSQSFAGSYYNEQFF. CDR3 nucleotide sequence: TGCGCCAGCAGCCAAAGCTTCGCGGGGTCGTATTACAATGAGCAGTTCTTC. This chain connects TRBV4-1 to TRBJ2-1; D is perhaps TRBD2 (6 bases). The CDR3 contains 17 residues. V lost 2 bases, J lost 4 bases, and 18 bases lay in between. CDR1 and CDR2 (germline): MGHRA, YSYEKL.